This T cell receptor (beta chain) was observed in a study of monozygotic twins with inflammatory bowel disease. General study findings and limits: Among IBD patients, TCRbeta diversity (inverse Simpson) was lower than in healthy co-twins.

Germline V gives CDR1 SGHTA, CDR2 FQGTGA. This CDR3 is 13 amino acids long. Notes on this clonotype: Its antigen is currently unknown.

No DNA is given; TCRdb re-called the 5' RACE reads and lists each CDR3 protein once. The listing contains some 160,000 distinct CDR3 sequences. Blood was collected, approximately 2.5 ml per donor. This receptor was taken from a human donor with ulcerative colitis or Crohn's disease, or a healthy co-twin of an affected twin (not recorded which). The chain uses TRBV7-3 and TRBJ2-1; without DNA, the TCRdb call of TRBD1 cannot be checked. The source material was blood. The CDR3 protein is CASSQAGTNEQFF.